This paragraph covers one T cell receptor (beta chain) sequence. This clone was counted a few times. Its antigen target is currently unknown. No qualities accompany the bases; no much larger clone lies one base away. The immunoSEQ Assay, a bias-controlled multiplex PCR, was used to amplify TCRbeta CDR3 regions from genomic DNA. Under the source paper's analysis protocol: The number of nucleated cells in each sample was estimated by amplification of reference gene primers within the assay. Sequence reads were collapsed and filtered to measure the absolute abundance of every unique TCRbeta CDR3 rearrangement. For each sample, productive Simpson clonality was calculated as the square root of Simpson's diversity index across productive rearrangements. In its TCRdb copy, this immuneACCESS table keeps in-frame sequences only and misses some clones. Where compared with another copy, unresolved V genes explain less than half of these, and the others have no known cause. D and trimming come from the DNA, and the V and J calls and clone size come from that table. The sample data list about 130,000 clones, and more than 85% of these were observed just once. About 4.4% of the sample lies in the top ten.

The data belong to a study of blood T cell repertoires in COVID-19 (dated by TCRdb to about 2020). For the wider study: The collaborator samples originated in the United States, Italy and Spain and spanned the acute and convalescent phases of COVID-19. The material from the prospective study consisted of cDNA or gDNA derived from T cells, B-cell-depleted T cells, or PBMCs. The dataset comprised deeply sampled blood TCRbeta repertoires from subjects exposed to, actively infected with, or recovered from COVID-19. A freely available public database, intended as a resource for researchers studying the immune response to SARS-CoV-2, is where the repertoires were released. Samples came from the ongoing ImmuneRACE study (first 160 participants) plus 1,254 subjects from 6 global collaborators. The sample metadata nearly always contained a de-identified subject ID, COVID-19 status, age in years and sex. Where available, HLA class I and class II types were taken from metadata supplied by the sample provider and were not determined by assay-based typing.

One collaborating source in Seattle enrolled patients during active infection and followed them longitudinally through the course of disease. Whole blood was collected in K2EDTA tubes by collaborating institutions according to the institutions' own protocols. For TCRbeta analysis, collaborator samples were shipped as frozen whole blood, as isolated PBMCs, or as DNA extracted from either sample type. V is pared back by 7 bases and J by 4 bases, with 13 bases lying between the germline termini. Reading from cysteine to phenylalanine, the CDR3 counts 13 amino acids. The only DNA kept is the CDR3, 39 bases in frame from the first base. What the authors observed across the whole study: Clinical and demographic metadata were provided uncurated, with the amount varying by source and participant.

The rearranged chain carries TRBV12-3 or TRBV12-4 and TRBJ1-2; perhaps TRBD1 is the D gene, with 6 bases matching. This clonotype originated in a man aged 60-69 years with COVID-19, enrolled during active disease. Sequenced sample: peripheral blood. The CDR3 in this case is CASTTGGGYGYTF. The nucleotide sequence reads as follows: TGTGCCAGCACCACGGGGGGCGGCTATGGCTACACCTTC.